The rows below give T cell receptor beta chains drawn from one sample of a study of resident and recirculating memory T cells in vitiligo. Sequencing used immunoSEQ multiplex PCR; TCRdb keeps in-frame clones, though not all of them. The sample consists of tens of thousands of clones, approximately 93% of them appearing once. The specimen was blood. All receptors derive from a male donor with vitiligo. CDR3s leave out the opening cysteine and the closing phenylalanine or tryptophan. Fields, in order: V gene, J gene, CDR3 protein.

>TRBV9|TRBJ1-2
ASRTAKDGYT
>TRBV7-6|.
ASSLASGGAHEQY
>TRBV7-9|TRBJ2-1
ASSLLSAGGWVEQF
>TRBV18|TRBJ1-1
ASSQNPDTEAF
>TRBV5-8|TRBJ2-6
ASSSGQGDSGANVLT
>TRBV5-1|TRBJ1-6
ASSLALGPNSPLH
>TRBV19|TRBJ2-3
ASSLQQGLSTDTQY
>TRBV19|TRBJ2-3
ASRSLGTSGTTDTQY
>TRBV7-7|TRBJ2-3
ASSLGSGVTDTQY
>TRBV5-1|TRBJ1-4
ASSEFATNEKLF
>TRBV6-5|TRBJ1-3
ASSRRLDGNTIY
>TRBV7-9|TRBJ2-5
ASSSPEDGEETQY
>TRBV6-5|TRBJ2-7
ASSSRLTSGSYEQY
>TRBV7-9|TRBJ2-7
ASSFLTAYEQY
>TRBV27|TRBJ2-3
ASSPQAGFLKDTQY
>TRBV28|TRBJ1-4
ASSLSQINEKLF
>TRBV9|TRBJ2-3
ASSVASGADTQY
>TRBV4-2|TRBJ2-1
ASSPTGLAANEQF
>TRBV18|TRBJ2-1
ASSPRGGDNEQF
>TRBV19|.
ASSPGQGVLYEQY
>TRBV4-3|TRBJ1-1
ASRDRANTEAF
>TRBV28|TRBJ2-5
ASRRIDRETQY
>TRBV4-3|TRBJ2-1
ASSQNAGGRYNEQF
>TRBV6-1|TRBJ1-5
ASSASTGFPNQPQH
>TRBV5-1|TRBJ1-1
ASSLIHRDRDMNTEAF
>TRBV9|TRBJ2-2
ASSVVAGGRTGELF
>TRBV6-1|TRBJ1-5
ASSESGWADSNQPQH
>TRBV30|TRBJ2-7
AWSVPETFSGGYEQY
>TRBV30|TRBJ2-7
AWRTGQLYEQY
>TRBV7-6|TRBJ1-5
ASSLAPRANQPQH
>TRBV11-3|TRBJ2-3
ASSLGRGGTDTQY
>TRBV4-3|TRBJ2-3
ASSQRTSGADTQY
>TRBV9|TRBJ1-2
ASSVDGHHSRTCS
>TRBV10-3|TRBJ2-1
ATGGANNEQF
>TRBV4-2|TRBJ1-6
ASSQGKEGESPLH
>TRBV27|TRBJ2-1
ASSLGGYNEQF
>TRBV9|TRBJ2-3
ASSVRGTPDTQY
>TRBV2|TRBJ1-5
ASSDQGSQPQH
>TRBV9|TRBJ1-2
ASSVAGDPGNYGYT
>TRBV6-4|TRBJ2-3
ASSDGGGAEDTQY
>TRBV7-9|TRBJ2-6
ASTLHSGANVLT
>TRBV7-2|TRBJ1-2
ASSFPSNYGYT
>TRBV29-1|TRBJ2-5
SLRQKETQY